The T cell receptor beta chain described here comes from a study of blood T cell repertoires in COVID-19. Study summary: Italy, Spain and the United States were the sources of the convalescent and acute COVID-19 samples. PBMCs, B-cell-depleted T cells, or T cells provided the cDNA or gDNA that made up the material.

In the original analysis: Using reference gene primer amplification, nucleated cell counts were estimated. Here immunoSEQ multiplex PCR was the method, and the copy in TCRdb shows in-frame clones only, minus some. The D gene and trimming were derived from the DNA, and the V and J assignments and clone size from that table. This sample has roughly 250,000 clones; approximately 80% occur once, and the top ten carry under 2%. Sequencing was carried out using peripheral blood. The receptor's source is a woman of 80 years or more with acute or convalescent COVID-19.

The CDR3 spells CASSTRGWGGTDTQYF. CDR3 DNA: TGTGCCAGCAGCACCAGGGGGTGGGGGGGCACAGATACGCAGTATTTT. The genes are TRBV11-2 and TRBJ2-3; D might be TRBD1 (7 bases). This CDR3 contains 16 residues. Between the trimmed V and J ends, which lost 5 bases and 1 base, there was a span of 16 bases. Germline V gives CDR1 SGHAT, CDR2 FQNNGV.